This TCR beta chain was retrieved from a study of cytomegalovirus exposure and HLA in healthy donors. Whole-study results and caveats: It was confirmed in vitro that a few of the CMV-associated chains were specific for CMV antigens.

Primers included in the PCR were 60 Vbeta and 13 Jbeta primers. Under the authors' procedure: Later reanalysis found 80 million or so unique TCR beta chains, some 10 million of them shared. Clones were sequenced by immunoSEQ multiplex PCR, and TCRdb holds only the in-frame ones, with some missing. V and J calls plus clone size are reproduced from that table; the DNA served to infer D and trimming. The sample carries some 140,000 clones, more than 70% recorded once. V was clipped by 7 bases and J by 2 bases; unmatched bases: 9. CDR1 and CDR2 from the germline V gene are SGDLS and YYNGEE. The CDR3 has 15 residues. This clone was found once. The antigen remains unidentified.

The specimen was PBMCs. The source is a man aged 30 to 39 in good health and CMV-seronegative. The chain links TRBV9 to TRBJ2-4; 7 bases align to TRBD2. The CDR3 DNA reads TGTGCCAGCGGCATGGGCGGGAGTTCCAAAAACATTCAGTACTTC. Protein product: CASGMGGSSKNIQYF.